This TCR beta chain was sequenced during a study of shared clonotypes between healthy human individuals. The study ran the assay at deep level. Clones were sequenced by immunoSEQ multiplex PCR, and TCRdb holds only the in-frame ones, with some missing. Of fewer than 1.8 million clones in the sample, 98% to 99% were seen once. Among the donors, all were Caucasian adults who lived in Nashville, Tennessee. CD45RA+ naive and CD45RA-negative memory subsets were separated from CD4+ cells. This clone was observed a single time. Other DNA sequences in the same sample also yield this CDR3. J gave up 4 bases and V 4 bases, and 4 bases lay outside the gene matches. This CDR3 region has 15 residues. Germline CDR1 reads SGDLS; CDR2 reads YYNGEE.

Sequences were obtained from naive CD4+ T cells sorted from blood. The sample's subset: CD45RA+ positively selected. This rearrangement joins TRBV9 to TRBJ2-3; TRBD2 aligns across 12 bases. This clonotype originated in a man aged 25-45 years in good health. CDR3 sequence: CASSLAGGRSDTQYF. Written as DNA, the CDR3 is TGTGCCAGCAGCCTAGCGGGAGGGAGGTCAGATACGCAGTATTTT.